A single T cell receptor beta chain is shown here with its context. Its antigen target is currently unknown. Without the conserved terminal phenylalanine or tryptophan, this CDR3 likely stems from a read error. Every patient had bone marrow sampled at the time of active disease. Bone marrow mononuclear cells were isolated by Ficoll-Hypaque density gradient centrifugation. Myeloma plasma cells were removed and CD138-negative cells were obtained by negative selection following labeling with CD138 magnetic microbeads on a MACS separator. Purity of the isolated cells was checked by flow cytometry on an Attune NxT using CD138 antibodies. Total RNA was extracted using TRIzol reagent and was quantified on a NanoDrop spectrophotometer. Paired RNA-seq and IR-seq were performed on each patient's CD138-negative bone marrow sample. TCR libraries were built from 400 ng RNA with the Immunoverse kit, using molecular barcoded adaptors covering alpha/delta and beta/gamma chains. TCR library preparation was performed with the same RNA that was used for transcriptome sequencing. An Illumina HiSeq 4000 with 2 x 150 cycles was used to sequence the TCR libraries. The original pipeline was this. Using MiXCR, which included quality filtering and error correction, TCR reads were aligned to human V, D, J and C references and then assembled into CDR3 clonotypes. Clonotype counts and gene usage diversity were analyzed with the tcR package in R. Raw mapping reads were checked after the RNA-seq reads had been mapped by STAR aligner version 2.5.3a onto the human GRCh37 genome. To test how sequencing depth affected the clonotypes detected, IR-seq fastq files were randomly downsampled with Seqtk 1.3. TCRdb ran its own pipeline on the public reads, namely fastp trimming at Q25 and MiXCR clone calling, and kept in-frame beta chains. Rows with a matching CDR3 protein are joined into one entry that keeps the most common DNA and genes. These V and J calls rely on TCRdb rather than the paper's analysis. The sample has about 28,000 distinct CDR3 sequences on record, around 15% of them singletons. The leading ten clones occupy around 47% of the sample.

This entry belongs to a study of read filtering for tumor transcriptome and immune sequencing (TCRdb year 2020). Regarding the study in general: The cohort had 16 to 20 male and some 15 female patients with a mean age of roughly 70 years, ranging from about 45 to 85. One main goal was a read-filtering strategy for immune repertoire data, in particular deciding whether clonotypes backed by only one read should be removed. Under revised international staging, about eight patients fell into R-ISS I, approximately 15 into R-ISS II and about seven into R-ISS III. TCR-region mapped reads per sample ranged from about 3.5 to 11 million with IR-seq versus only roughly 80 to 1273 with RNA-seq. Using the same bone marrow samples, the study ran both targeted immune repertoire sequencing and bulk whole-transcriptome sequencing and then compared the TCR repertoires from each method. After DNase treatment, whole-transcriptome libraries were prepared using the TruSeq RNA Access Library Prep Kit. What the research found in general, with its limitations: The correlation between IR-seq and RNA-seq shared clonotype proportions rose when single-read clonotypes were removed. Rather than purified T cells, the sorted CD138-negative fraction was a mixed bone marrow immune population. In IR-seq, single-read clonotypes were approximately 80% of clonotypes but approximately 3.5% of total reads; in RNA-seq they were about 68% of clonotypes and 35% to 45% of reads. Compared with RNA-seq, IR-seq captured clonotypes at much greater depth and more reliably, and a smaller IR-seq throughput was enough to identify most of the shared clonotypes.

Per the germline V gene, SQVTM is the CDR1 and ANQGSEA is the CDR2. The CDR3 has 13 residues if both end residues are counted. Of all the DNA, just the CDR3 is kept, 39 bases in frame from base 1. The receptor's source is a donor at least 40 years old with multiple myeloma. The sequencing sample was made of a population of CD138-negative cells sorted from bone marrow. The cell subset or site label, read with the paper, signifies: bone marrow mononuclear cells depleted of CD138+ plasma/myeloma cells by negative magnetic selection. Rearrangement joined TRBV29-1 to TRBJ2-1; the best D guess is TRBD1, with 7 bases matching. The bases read TGCAGTGTTGAGGTCCAGGGGGGAAATGAGCAGTTCCTC. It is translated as CSVEVQGGNEQFL.